This is a list of T cell receptor beta chains from one sample in a study of blood T cell repertoires in COVID-19. Assay used: immunoSEQ multiplex PCR; TCRdb lists only in-frame clones, some missing. Of 150,000 to 180,000 clones detected, less than 95% appear once; the ten largest clones hold less than 0.6%. Sequencing was done on a sample of peripheral blood. All receptors derive from a man aged 45-60 years with acute or convalescent COVID-19. Each CDR3 is given with its conserved first and last residue. The D gene is left open where the match is weak. Only part of the rows carry a size: once, few, many, or a class if the clone is expanded.

clone_size cdr3_length j_call v_call d_call cdr3_nt cdr3_aa
. 14 TRBJ2-2 TRBV5-4 . TGTGCCAGCAGCTTGGGGGGGCGTAGCGGGGAGCTGTTTTTT CASSLGGRSGELFF
. 15 TRBJ2-1 TRBV9 TRBD2 TGTGCCAGCAGCTCCTCCGGGACTAGCGGCAATGAGCAGTTCTTC CASSSSGTSGNEQFF
. 14 TRBJ1-4 TRBV19 . TGTGCCAGTAATCCGGCAGTGGGAGGTGAAAAACTGTTTTTT CASNPAVGGEKLFF
few 14 TRBJ1-6 TRBV3-1/TRBV3-2 . TGTGCCAGCAGTCGAGATAGCTATAATTCACCCCTCCACTTT CASSRDSYNSPLHF
few 12 TRBJ2-7 TRBV30 . TGTGCCTGGAGCCTTCTAACCAATGAGCAGTACTTC CAWSLLTNEQYF
. 13 TRBJ2-7 TRBV28 TRBD2 TGTGCCAGCAGTTCTAGCGGGGGCTACGAGCAGTACTTC CASSSSGGYEQYF
. 14 TRBJ2-1 TRBV7-2 . TGTGCCAGCAGCTTACAGACCGGAGACAATGAGCAGTTCTTC CASSLQTGDNEQFF
. 13 TRBJ1-1 TRBV5-8 . TGTGCCAGCAGCTTGGCAGGGAACACTGAAGCTTTCTTT CASSLAGNTEAFF
. 13 TRBJ2-3 TRBV18 . TGTGCCTGTAGCGGTATGGGCACAGATACGCAGTATTTT CACSGMGTDTQYF
once 12 TRBJ2-1 TRBV6-5 TRBD1 TGTGCCAGCAGCGACAGGGACGATGAGCAGTTCTTC CASSDRDDEQFF
. 13 TRBJ1-1 TRBV18 . TGTGCCAGCTCGGGCAGGCCCGAGACTGAAGCTTTCTTT CASSGRPETEAFF
. 14 TRBJ2-7 TRBV27 TRBD1 TGTGCCAGCAGTTCCATCAGGGGGCCTCGCGAGCAGTACTTC CASSSIRGPREQYF
. 14 TRBJ2-3 TRBV18 . TGTGCCAGCTCACCAAAGCAGGGCACAGATACGCAGTATTTT CASSPKQGTDTQYF
. 15 TRBJ1-2 TRBV18 TRBD1 TGTGCCAGCTCACCATATCGGGACAGTAACTATGGCTACACCTTC CASSPYRDSNYGYTF
. 15 TRBJ1-6 TRBV10-3 TRBD1 TGTGCCATCAGTCTCGAGCCACAGGGGGCCTCACCCCTCCACTTT CAISLEPQGASPLHF
. 12 TRBJ1-1 TRBV6-5 . TGTGCCAGCAGTTACGGGGGGACTGAAGCTTTCTTT CASSYGGTEAFF
. 17 TRBJ1-1 TRBV4-1 TRBD1 TGCGCCAGCAGTTTCCGGGACAGGGTTCAAGAGAACACTGAAGCTTTCTTT CASSFRDRVQENTEAFF
. 14 TRBJ2-5 TRBV5-4 . TGTGCCAGCAGACCAAACAGGGATCAAGAGACCCAGTACTTC CASRPNRDQETQYF
. 17 TRBJ1-4 TRBV18 TRBD1 TGTGCCAGCTCACGGAATGCCGGGACAGGGGGGAGTGAAAAACTGTTTTTT CASSRNAGTGGSEKLFF
. 14 TRBJ1-4 TRBV27 . TGTGCCAGCAGTGACCGACAGGTGGATGAAAAACTGTTTTTT CASSDRQVDEKLFF
. 16 TRBJ1-2 TRBV5-5 . TGTGCCAGCAGCTTGGGGGAGGGGACTAAAGGCTATGGCTACACCTTC CASSLGEGTKGYGYTF
. 15 TRBJ1-2 TRBV19 TRBD1 TGTGCCAGTAGTACCAGACAGGGGGCGTTATATGGCTACACCTTC CASSTRQGALYGYTF
. 17 TRBJ2-6 TRBV11-2 . TGTGCCAGCAGCGAGGACACGCGCACCTCTGGGGCCAACGTCCTGACTTTC CASSEDTRTSGANVLTF
. 13 TRBJ1-1 TRBV12-3/TRBV12-4 . TGTGCCAGCAGTTTGGGAGGCGTCACTGAAGCTTTCTTT CASSLGGVTEAFF
. 16 TRBJ1-2 TRBV7-8 . TGTGCCAGCAGCCCGGCGCCCGGGACATCCTTATATGGCTACACCTTC CASSPAPGTSLYGYTF
. 17 TRBJ2-1 TRBV12-1 . TGTGCCAGCAGCCTATTCAACTTCGGACAGGGGCACAATGAGCAGTTCTTC CASSLFNFGQGHNEQFF
. 18 TRBJ2-6 TRBV7-2 TRBD1 TGTGCCAGCAGCTTAGTAGGGGGCACCGGTGGTGGGGCCAACGTCCTGACTTTC CASSLVGGTGGGANVLTF
. 16 TRBJ1-5 TRBV6-4 TRBD1 TGTGCCAGCAGTGACTTGGGGGACAGAGTGGCGACGCCCCAGCATTTT CASSDLGDRVATPQHF
once 15 TRBJ1-2 TRBV6-5 . TGTGCCAGCAGTTACTCGAGAAGGGGAAGCGCAGGCTACACCTTC CASSYSRRGSAGYTF
. 14 TRBJ2-2 TRBV27 TRBD1 TGTGCCAGCAGTTTGAGGGGGCGTACCGGGGAGCTGTTTTTT CASSLRGRTGELFF
. 11 TRBJ1-6 TRBV6-1 . TGTGCCAGCAGTGATGCGGCCCCCCTCCACTTT CASSDAAPLHF
. 13 TRBJ1-2 TRBV7-8 TRBD1 TGTGCCAGCAGCTTGGACAGGGCGGACGGCTACACCTTC CASSLDRADGYTF
. 16 TRBJ2-1 TRBV7-3 TRBD1 TGTGCCAGCAGCTTAAGATCTGGGACAGCCTACAATGAGCAGTTCTTC CASSLRSGTAYNEQFF
. 14 TRBJ2-2 TRBV6-6 . TGTGCCAGCAGTTACCAGGGGAGCACCGGGGAGCTGTTTTTT CASSYQGSTGELFF
. 13 TRBJ1-5 TRBV19 . TGTGCCAGTAGTCAACGGAGCAATCAGCCCCAGCATTTT CASSQRSNQPQHF
. 14 TRBJ1-5 TRBV2 . TGTGCCAGCAGTGAAGAAGGGGCAGGTGGGCCCCAGCATTTT CASSEEGAGGPQHF
. 15 TRBJ2-2 TRBV5-1 . TGCGCCAGCAGGACCGGACAGTTATACACCGGGGAGCTGTTTTTT CASRTGQLYTGELFF
few 12 TRBJ1-6 TRBV19 . TGTGCCAGTAGTATGCAGAATTCACCCCTCCACTTT CASSMQNSPLHF
. 17 TRBJ2-1 TRBV7-9 TRBD2 TGTGCCAGCAGCCCCCGGGGGACTAGCGGGAGGGGTAATGAGCAGTTCTTC CASSPRGTSGRGNEQFF
. 16 TRBJ2-3 TRBV19 TRBD2 TGTGCCAGTAGTCTGCGTGGTAGCGGGACCACAGATACGCAGTATTTT CASSLRGSGTTDTQYF
. 13 TRBJ2-7 TRBV28 TRBD1 TGTGCCAGCAGCTCGGGACAGGGCTACGAGCAGTACTTC CASSSGQGYEQYF
. 20 TRBJ1-5 TRBV19 . TGTGCCAGTAGCAGAAAGATGACAGGCTCAATTGTAATTAGCAATCAGCCCCAGCATTTT CASSRKMTGSIVISNQPQHF
. 15 TRBJ1-6 TRBV27 . TGTGCCAGCAGTTCCCCCGGGGGGAGGGGAACACCCCTCCACTTT CASSSPGGRGTPLHF
. 16 TRBJ1-2 TRBV28 . TGTGCCAGCGGGACGGCGACAGGCCCCTCGGTCTATGGCTACACCTTC CASGTATGPSVYGYTF
. 13 TRBJ1-5 TRBV27 . TGTGCCAGCAGTTTGAACAGGGATCAGCCCCAGCATTTT CASSLNRDQPQHF
. 12 TRBJ1-5 TRBV28 . TGTGCCAGCACTTCAGGTGGTCAGCCCCAGCATTTT CASTSGGQPQHF
. 16 TRBJ1-1 TRBV4-1 . TGCGCCAGCAGCCAAGCCCCACCTGGTAGGAACACTGAAGCTTTCTTT CASSQAPPGRNTEAFF
. 13 TRBJ1-2 TRBV28 . TGTGCCACCGGAGAGCACAGGGAAAAGGGCTACACCTTC CATGEHREKGYTF
. 14 TRBJ2-3 TRBV24-1 . TGTGCCACGGCGGGGGCGCGGGGCACAGATACGCAGTATTTT CATAGARGTDTQYF
. 13 TRBJ1-2 TRBV3-1/TRBV3-2 . TGTGCCAGCAGAACAAGTCAAGTCTATGGCTACACCTTC CASRTSQVYGYTF
. 16 TRBJ1-2 TRBV19 TRBD1 TGTGCCAGTAGTATTGAAACCGGGACAGGGAGGTCTGGCTACACCTTC CASSIETGTGRSGYTF
. 12 TRBJ2-1 TRBV15 . TGTGCCACCAGCAGACGGACTGGAGGGCAGTTCTTC CATSRRTGGQFF
. 19 TRBJ2-1 TRBV30 TRBD2 TGTGCCTGGAGTGTACGGGAGGGCCGAATCGAAACCTATAACAATGAGCAGTTCTTC CAWSVREGRIETYNNEQFF